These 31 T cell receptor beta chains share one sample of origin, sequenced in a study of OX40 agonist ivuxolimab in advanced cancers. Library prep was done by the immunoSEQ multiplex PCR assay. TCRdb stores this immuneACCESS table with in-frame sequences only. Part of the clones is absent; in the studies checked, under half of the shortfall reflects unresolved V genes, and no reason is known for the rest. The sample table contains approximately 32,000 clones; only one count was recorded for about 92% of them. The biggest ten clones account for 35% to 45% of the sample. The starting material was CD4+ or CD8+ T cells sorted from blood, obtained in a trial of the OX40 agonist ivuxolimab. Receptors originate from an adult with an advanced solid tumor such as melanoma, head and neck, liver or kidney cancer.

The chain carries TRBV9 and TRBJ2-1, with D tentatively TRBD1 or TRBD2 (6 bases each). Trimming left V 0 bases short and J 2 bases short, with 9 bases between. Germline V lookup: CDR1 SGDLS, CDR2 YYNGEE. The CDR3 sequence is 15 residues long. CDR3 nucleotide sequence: TGTGCCAGCAGCGTAGTCGGGGGCGCCTACAATGAGCAGTTCTTC. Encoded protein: CASSVVGGAYNEQFF.

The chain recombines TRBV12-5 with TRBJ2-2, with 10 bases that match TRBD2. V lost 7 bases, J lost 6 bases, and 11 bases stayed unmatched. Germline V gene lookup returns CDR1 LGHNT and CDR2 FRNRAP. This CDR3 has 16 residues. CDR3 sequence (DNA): TGTGCTAGTGCCCCGAATCTAGCGGGGGAATCCGGGGAGCTGTTTTTT. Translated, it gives CASAPNLAGESGELFF.

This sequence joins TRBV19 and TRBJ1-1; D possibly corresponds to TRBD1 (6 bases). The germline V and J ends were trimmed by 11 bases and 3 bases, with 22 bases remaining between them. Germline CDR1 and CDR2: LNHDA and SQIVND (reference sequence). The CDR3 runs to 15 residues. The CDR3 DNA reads TGTGCCGCCTCTAAGGGGGGCTTGGTCGACACTGAAGCTTTCTTT. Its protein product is CAASKGGLVDTEAFF.

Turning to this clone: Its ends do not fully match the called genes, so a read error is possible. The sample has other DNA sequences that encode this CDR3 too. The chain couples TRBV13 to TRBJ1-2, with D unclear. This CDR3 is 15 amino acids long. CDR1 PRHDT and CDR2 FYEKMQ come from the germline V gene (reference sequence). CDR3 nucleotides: TGTGCCAGTAGCTTAAAGAACGAAGGGTCGAATGGCTACACCTTC. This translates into CASSLKNEGSNGYTF.

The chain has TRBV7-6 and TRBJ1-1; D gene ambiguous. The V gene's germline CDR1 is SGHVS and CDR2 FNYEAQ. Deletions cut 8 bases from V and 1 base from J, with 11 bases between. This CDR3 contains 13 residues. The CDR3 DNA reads TGTGCCAGCCGAGAGGGCACGAACACTGAAGCTTTCTTT. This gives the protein CASREGTNTEAFF.

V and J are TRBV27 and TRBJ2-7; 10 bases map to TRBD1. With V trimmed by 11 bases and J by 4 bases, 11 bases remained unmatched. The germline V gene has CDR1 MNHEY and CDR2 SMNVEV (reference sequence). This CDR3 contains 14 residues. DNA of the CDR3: TGTGCCGCACACGCGGGGACAGGGGAATACGAGCAGTACTTC. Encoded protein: CAAHAGTGEYEQYF.

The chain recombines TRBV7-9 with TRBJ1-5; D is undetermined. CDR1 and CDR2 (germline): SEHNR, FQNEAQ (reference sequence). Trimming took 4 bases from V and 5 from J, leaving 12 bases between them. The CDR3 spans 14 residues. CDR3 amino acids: CASSSTIMDQPQHF. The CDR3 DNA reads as TGTGCCAGCAGCTCGACCATTATGGATCAGCCCCAGCATTTT.

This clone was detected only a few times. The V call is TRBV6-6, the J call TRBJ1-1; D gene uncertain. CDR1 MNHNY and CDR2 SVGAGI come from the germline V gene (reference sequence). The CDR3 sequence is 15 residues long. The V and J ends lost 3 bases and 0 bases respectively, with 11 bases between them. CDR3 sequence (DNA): TGTGCCAGCAGTTATATCGAGGGCGTGAACACTGAAGCTTTCTTT. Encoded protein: CASSYIEGVNTEAFF.

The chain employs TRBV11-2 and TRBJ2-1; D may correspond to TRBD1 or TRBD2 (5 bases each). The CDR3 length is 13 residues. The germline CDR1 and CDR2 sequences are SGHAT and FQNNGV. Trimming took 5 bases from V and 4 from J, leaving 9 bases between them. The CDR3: CASSQGPYNEQFF. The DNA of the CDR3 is TGTGCCAGCAGCCAGGGACCGTACAATGAGCAGTTCTTC.

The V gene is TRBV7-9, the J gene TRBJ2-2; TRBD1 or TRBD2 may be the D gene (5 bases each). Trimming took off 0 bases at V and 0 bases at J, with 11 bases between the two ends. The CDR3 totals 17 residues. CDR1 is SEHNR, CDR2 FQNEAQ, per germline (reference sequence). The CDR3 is CASSLAGTVTNTGELFF. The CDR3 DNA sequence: TGTGCCAGCAGCTTAGCAGGGACCGTGACGAACACCGGGGAGCTGTTTTTT. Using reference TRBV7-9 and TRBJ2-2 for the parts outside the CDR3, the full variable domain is DTGVSQNPRHKITKRGQNVTFRCDPISEHNRLYWYRQTLGQGPEFLTYFQNEAQLEKSRLLSDRFSAERPKGSFSTLEIQRTEQGDSAMYLCASSLAGTVTNTGELFFGEGSRLTVL.

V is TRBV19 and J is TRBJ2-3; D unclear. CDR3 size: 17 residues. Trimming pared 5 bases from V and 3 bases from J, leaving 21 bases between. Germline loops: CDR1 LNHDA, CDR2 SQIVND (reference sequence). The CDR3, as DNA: TGTGCCAGTAGTTCCGCCCCGGGTTTTAGGTCGACAGATACGCAGTATTTT. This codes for CASSSAPGFRSTDTQYF.

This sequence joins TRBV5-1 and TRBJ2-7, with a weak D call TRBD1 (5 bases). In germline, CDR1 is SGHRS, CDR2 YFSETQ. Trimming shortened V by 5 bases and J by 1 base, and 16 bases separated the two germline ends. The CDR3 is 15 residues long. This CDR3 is CASRIEGEGSYEQYF. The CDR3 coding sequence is TGCGCCAGCAGAATAGAAGGGGAAGGTTCCTACGAGCAGTACTTC.

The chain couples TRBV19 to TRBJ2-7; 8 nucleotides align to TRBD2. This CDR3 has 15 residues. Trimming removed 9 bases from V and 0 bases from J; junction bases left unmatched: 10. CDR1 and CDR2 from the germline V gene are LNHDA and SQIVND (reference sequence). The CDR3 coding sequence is TGTGCCAGCGGACCCGCCGGGACTAGCTCCTACGAGCAGTACTTC. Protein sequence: CASGPAGTSSYEQYF.

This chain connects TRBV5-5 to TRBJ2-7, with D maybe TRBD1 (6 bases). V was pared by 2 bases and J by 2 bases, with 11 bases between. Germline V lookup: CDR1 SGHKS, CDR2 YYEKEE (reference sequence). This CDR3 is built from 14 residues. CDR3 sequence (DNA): TGTGCCAGCAGCTTCTTACAGGGAGCCTACGAGCAGTACTTC. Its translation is CASSFLQGAYEQYF.

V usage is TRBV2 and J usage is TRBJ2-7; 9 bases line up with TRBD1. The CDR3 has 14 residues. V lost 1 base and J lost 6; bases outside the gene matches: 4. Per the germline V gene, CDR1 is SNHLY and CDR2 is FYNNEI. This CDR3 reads CASSEGQGDSEQYF. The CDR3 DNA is TGTGCCAGCAGTGAAGGACAGGGGGATAGCGAGCAGTACTTC.

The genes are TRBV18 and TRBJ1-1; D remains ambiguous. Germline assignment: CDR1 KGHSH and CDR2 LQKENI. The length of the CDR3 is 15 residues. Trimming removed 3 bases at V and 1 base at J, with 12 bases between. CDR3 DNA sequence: TGTGCCAGCTCACCCGAACAAGACACGAACACTGAAGCTTTCTTT. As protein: CASSPEQDTNTEAFF.

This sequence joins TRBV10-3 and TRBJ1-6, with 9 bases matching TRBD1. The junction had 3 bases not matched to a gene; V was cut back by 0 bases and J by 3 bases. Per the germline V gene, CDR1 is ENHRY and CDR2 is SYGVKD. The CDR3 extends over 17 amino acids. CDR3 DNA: TGTGCCATCAGTGAGTCGTACAGGGGGCTCTATAATTCACCCCTCCACTTT. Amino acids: CAISESYRGLYNSPLHF.

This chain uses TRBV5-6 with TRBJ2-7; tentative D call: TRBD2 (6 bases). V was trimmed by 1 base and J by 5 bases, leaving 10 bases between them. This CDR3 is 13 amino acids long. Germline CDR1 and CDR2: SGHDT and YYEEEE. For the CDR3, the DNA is TGTGCCAGCAGCTTGTATCGGAGGGACGAGCAGTACTTC. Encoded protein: CASSLYRRDEQYF.

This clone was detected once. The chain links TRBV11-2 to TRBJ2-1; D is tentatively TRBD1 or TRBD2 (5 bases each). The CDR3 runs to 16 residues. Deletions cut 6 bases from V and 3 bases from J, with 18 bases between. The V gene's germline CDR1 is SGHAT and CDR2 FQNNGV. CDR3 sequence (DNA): TGTGCCAGCAGTAATTCACGGGACCTCCTCTACAATGAGCAGTTCTTC. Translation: CASSNSRDLLYNEQFF.

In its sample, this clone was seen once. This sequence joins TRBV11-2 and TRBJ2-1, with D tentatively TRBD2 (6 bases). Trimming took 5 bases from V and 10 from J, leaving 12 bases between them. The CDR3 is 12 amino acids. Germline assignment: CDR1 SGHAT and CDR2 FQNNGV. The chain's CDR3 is CASSLGGGEQFF. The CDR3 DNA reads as TGTGCCAGCAGCCTAGGAGGAGGGGAGCAGTTCTTC.

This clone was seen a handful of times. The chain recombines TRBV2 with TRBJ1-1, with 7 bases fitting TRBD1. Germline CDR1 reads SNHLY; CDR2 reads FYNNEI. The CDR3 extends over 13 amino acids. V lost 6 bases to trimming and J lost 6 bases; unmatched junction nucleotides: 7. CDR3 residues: CASRDRVGPEAFF. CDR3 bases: TGTGCCAGCAGAGACAGGGTTGGACCTGAAGCTTTCTTT.

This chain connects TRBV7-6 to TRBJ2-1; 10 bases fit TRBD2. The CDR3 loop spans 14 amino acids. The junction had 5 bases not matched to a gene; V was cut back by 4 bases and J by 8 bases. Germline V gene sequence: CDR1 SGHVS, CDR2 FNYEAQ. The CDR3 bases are TGTGCCAGCAGCTCTCTAGCGGGAGCGGATGAGCAGTTCTTC. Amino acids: CASSSLAGADEQFF. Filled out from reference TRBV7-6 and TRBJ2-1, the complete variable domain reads GAGVSQSPRYKVTKRGQDVALRCDPISGHVSLYWYRQALGQGPEFLTYFNYEAQQDKSGLPNDRFSAERPEGSISTLTIQRTEQRDSAMYRCASSSLAGADEQFFGPGTRLTVL.

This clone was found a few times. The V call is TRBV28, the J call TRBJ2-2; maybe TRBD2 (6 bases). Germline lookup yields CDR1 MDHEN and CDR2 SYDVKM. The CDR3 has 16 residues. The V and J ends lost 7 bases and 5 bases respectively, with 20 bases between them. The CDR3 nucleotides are TGTGCCAGCACCTTAGGGCCGGGAGAAGGGACCGGGGAGCTGTTTTTT. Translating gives CASTLGPGEGTGELFF.

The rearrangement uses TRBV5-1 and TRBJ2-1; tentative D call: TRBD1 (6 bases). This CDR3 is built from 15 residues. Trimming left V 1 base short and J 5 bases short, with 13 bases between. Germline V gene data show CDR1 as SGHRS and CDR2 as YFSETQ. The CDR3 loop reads CASSLLRGSNNEQFF. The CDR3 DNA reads TGCGCCAGCAGCTTGCTTAGGGGGTCAAACAATGAGCAGTTCTTC.

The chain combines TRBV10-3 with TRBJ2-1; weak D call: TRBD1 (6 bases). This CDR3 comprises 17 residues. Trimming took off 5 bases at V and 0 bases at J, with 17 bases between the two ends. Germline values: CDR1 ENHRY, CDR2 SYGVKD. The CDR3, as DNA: TGTGCCATCAGTCCCCCCAGGGGCTACGCCTCCTACAATGAGCAGTTCTTC. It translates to CAISPPRGYASYNEQFF.

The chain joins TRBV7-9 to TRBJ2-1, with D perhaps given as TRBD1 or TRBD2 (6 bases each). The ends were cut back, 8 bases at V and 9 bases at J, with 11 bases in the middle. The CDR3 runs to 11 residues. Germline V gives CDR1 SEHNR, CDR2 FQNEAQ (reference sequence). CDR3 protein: CASLGGIEQFF. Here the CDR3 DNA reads TGTGCCAGCCTGGGGGGCATTGAGCAGTTCTTC.

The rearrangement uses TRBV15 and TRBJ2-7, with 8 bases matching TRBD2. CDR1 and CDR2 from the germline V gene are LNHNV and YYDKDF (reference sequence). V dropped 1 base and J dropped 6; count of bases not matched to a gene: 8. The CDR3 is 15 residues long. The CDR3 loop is CATSRGLSGRGEQYF. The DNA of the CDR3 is TGTGCCACCAGCAGAGGGCTAAGCGGGAGAGGCGAGCAGTACTTC.

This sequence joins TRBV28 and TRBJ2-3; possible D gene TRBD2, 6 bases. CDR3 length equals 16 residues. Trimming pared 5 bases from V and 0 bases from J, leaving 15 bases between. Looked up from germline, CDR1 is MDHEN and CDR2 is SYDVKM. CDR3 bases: TGTGCCAGCAGTCTCTTGAGCGGGCGTAGCACAGATACGCAGTATTTT. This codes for CASSLLSGRSTDTQYF.

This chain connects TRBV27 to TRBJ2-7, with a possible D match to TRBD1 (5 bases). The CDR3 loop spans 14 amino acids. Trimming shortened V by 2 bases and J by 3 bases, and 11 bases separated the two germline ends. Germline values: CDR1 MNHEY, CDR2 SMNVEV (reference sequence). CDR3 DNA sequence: TGTGCCAGCAGTTTAGTAGGGCAGGGCTACGAGCAGTACTTC. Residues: CASSLVGQGYEQYF.

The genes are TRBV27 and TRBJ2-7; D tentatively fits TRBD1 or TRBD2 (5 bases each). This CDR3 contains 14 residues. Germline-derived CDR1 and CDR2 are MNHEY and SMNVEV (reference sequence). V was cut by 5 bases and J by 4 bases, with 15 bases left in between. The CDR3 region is CASSTWGTEYEQYF. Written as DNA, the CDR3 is TGTGCCAGCAGTACCTGGGGGACGGAATACGAGCAGTACTTC.

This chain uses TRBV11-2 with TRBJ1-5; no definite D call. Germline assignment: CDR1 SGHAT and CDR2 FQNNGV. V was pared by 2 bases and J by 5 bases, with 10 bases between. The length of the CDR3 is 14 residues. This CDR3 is CASSLNSVHQPQHF. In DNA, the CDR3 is TGTGCCAGCAGCTTAAATTCAGTTCATCAGCCCCAGCATTTT.